Following are 18 T cell receptor beta chains from one sample sequenced in a study of blood T cell repertoires in COVID-19 (dated by TCRdb to the early 2020s). The method was the immunoSEQ multiplex PCR assay. The immuneACCESS repertoire file appears here via TCRdb, limited to in-frame rearrangements. These files lack a portion of the clones; in checked studies, under half of the deficit traces to unresolved V genes, and the cause of the others is not known. The table for this sample lists roughly 340,000 clones; more than 80% of them were counted only once. The top ten hold around 3% of the sample. Sequenced: peripheral blood. The receptors stem from a woman aged 25 to 39 with COVID-19, enrolled during active disease.

The chain is built from TRBV4-3 and TRBJ2-3, with D perhaps matching TRBD2 (6 bases). The CDR3 consists of 15 residues. CDR1 is LGHNA and CDR2 is YSLEER in the germline V gene. The ends were cut back, 3 bases at V and 6 bases at J, with 16 bases in the middle. Here the CDR3 DNA reads TGCGCCAGCAGCCAGAGGGCTGGGGGGTTGGATACGCAGTATTTT. Residues: CASSQRAGGLDTQYF.

The gene calls are TRBV9 and TRBJ2-1; TRBD2 aligns across 7 bases. This CDR3 region has 14 residues. CDR1 is SGDLS, CDR2 YYNGEE, per germline. V gave up 3 bases and J gave up 5 bases; unmatched junction bases: 5. CDR3 loop: CASSESGTHNEQFF. CDR3 nucleotides: TGTGCCAGCAGCGAAAGCGGGACTCACAATGAGCAGTTCTTC.

V usage is TRBV10-3 and J usage is TRBJ2-3, with a weak D call TRBD1 (5 bases). The V and J ends lost 4 bases and 5 bases respectively, with 10 bases between them. Germline V lookup: CDR1 ENHRY, CDR2 SYGVKD. The CDR3 is 13 residues long. The CDR3 loop is CAISAGSGDTQYF. The CDR3 region has the DNA TGTGCCATCAGTGCAGGGTCGGGAGATACGCAGTATTTT.

The chain is built from TRBV1 and TRBJ2-2; the listed D gene, TRBD2, was not tested against the DNA. TRBV1 is a pseudogene. The CDR3 runs 16 residues. CDR3 sequence: CTSSQGSGRNTGELFF. The CDR3 DNA follows: TGCACCAGCAGCCAGGGGAGCGGGAGGAACACCGGGGAGCTGTTTTTT.

The rearrangement joins TRBV14 to TRBJ2-3, with 10 bases lining up with TRBD2. V trimming: 3 bases; J trimming: 2 bases; junction bases outside the gene matches: 29. CDR1 is SGHDN and CDR2 is FVKESK in the germline V gene. The CDR3 extends over 24 amino acids. The CDR3 bases are TGTGCCAGCAGCCACCGAGGTCTAGCGGGGGCCTCGGGTCTTCATTGGGACTTCACAGATACGCAGTATTTT. Translated, it gives CASSHRGLAGASGLHWDFTDTQYF.

The chain is built from TRBV11-2 and TRBJ1-1; D unresolved. Trimming removed 8 bases at V and 0 bases at J, with 7 bases between. The CDR3 has 12 amino acids. CDR1 SGHAT and CDR2 FQNNGV come from the germline V gene. CDR3 region: CASLRVNTEAFF. CDR3 in DNA: TGTGCCAGCCTGAGGGTGAACACTGAAGCTTTCTTT.

The rearrangement links TRBV20-1 to TRBJ2-3; D is uncertain. The germline V gene has CDR1 DFQATT and CDR2 SNEGSKA (reference sequence). The CDR3 covers 15 residues. V lost 3 bases, J lost 0 bases, and 13 bases lay in between. The CDR3: CSASQSVTSTDTQYF. The CDR3 nucleotides read TGCAGTGCTAGTCAAAGCGTCACTAGCACAGATACGCAGTATTTT.

This clone is a singleton in its sample. This chain joins TRBV25-1 and TRBJ1-6; D gene uncertain. The CDR3 covers 15 residues. Looked up from germline, CDR1 is MGHDK and CDR2 is SYGVNS. The V gene lost 2 bases and the J gene lost 8 bases, with 13 bases spanning the gap. The CDR3 bases are TGTGCCAGCAGTGAAGAGGCTGGAATGCATTCACCCCTCCACTTT. It encodes CASSEEAGMHSPLHF.

Only a few counts were recorded for this clone. The chain carries TRBV5-5 and TRBJ2-5; D is unresolved. This CDR3 contains 14 residues. Trimming shortened V by 0 bases and J by 4 bases, and 10 bases separated the two germline ends. In germline, CDR1 is SGHKS, CDR2 YYEKEE (reference sequence). CDR3 sequence: CASSLAWSRETQYF. The CDR3 nucleotides read TGTGCCAGCAGCTTGGCCTGGTCCAGAGAGACCCAGTACTTC.

Only one count was recorded for this clone. This sequence joins TRBV5-1 and TRBJ2-7; D perhaps matches TRBD1 (5 bases). Germline V gives CDR1 SGHRS, CDR2 YFSETQ. With 4 bases removed from V and 2 bases from J, the gap between germline ends came to 13 bases. The CDR3 consists of 14 residues. CDR3 bases: TGCGCCAGCAGCGATGGACATATCGCCTACGAGCAGTACTTC. Translation gives CASSDGHIAYEQYF.

The V and J genes are TRBV4-3 and TRBJ2-5, with D uncertain. The germline CDR1 and CDR2 sequences are LGHNA and YSLEER. The CDR3 loop spans 13 amino acids. Trimming stripped 0 bases from V and 7 bases from J, with 9 bases between. For the CDR3, the DNA is TGCGCCAGCAGCCAAGAACGGGTTGGGACCCAGTACTTC. It encodes CASSQERVGTQYF.

The genes are TRBV3-1 (or the pseudogene TRBV3-2) and TRBJ2-1, with D possibly being TRBD2 (6 bases). The CDR3 consists of 13 residues. Germline CDR1 LGHDT, CDR2 YNNKEL (reference sequence). Trimming took off 5 bases at V and 6 bases at J, with 11 bases between the two ends. CDR3 nucleotide sequence: TGTGCCAGCAGCGCGCTAGCGTCCAATGAGCAGTTCTTC. Its translation: CASSALASNEQFF.

The V gene is TRBV10-1, the J gene TRBJ2-7, with 7 bases fitting TRBD2. With V trimmed by 2 bases and J by 3 bases, 10 bases remained unmatched. This CDR3 region has 16 residues. The V gene's germline CDR1 is WNHNN and CDR2 SYGVQD (reference sequence). The DNA of the CDR3 is TGCGCCAGCAGTGAGCGAAGCGCGGGGGAACTCTACGAGCAGTACTTC. Its protein is CASSERSAGELYEQYF.

The J gene is TRBJ1-4, the V gene TRBV2, with a possible D match to TRBD1 (6 bases). The V gene lost 8 bases and the J gene lost 5 bases, with 12 bases spanning the gap. Germline V lookup: CDR1 SNHLY, CDR2 FYNNEI. The CDR3 is made up of 13 amino acids. The CDR3 coding sequence is TGTGCCAGCGGAACAGGGACGAATGAAAAACTGTTTTTT. Translated, it gives CASGTGTNEKLFF.

V and J are TRBV19 and TRBJ1-3, with unresolved D. Trimming took 7 bases from V and 4 from J, leaving 5 bases between them. The CDR3 length is 11 residues. Germline values: CDR1 LNHDA, CDR2 SQIVND (reference sequence). The CDR3, as DNA: TGTGCCAGTAATCAAGGAAACACCATATATTTT. Translating gives CASNQGNTIYF. Combining the CDR3 with reference TRBV19 and TRBJ1-3 gives the whole variable domain DGGITQSPKYLFRKEGQNVTLSCEQNLNHDAMYWYRQDPGQGLRLIYYSQIVNDFQKGDIAEGYSVSREKKESFPLTVTSAQKNPTAFYLCASNQGNTIYFGEGSWLTVV.

The rearrangement joins TRBV21-1 to TRBJ1-4. TRBV21-1 corresponds to a pseudogene. This CDR3 has 12 amino acids. In DNA, the CDR3 is TGTGCCAGCAGCGATCAGAGGGAAAAACTGTTTTTT. Its translation: CASSDQREKLFF.

The chain couples TRBV11-2 to TRBJ2-7; D possibly corresponds to TRBD2 (6 bases). The V gene lost 2 bases and the J gene lost 4 bases, with 21 bases spanning the gap. In germline, CDR1 is SGHAT, CDR2 FQNNGV. There are 17 residues in the CDR3. As DNA, the CDR3 is TGTGCCAGCAGCTTACGCACTGCTTTTAGCGGTCGGTACGAGCAGTACGTC. Encoded protein: CASSLRTAFSGRYEQYV.

Only a few counts were recorded for this clone. The chain is built from TRBV7-2 and TRBJ2-2, with 8 bases matching TRBD1. Looked up from germline, CDR1 is SGHTA and CDR2 is FQGNSA. The ends lost 4 bases at V and 5 bases at J; junction bases unmatched: 3. The CDR3 is 14 residues long. CDR3 sequence reads: CASSSDRVTGELFF. The CDR3, as DNA: TGTGCCAGCAGCTCGGACAGGGTAACCGGGGAGCTGTTTTTT.